This TCR beta chain was identified during a study of blood T cell repertoires in COVID-19. Study information: Acute and convalescent COVID-19 samples came from the United States, Italy and Spain. Sources were T cells, B-cell-depleted T cells, or PBMCs; the material itself was cDNA or gDNA.

Using immunoSEQ multiplex PCR, the repertoire was profiled, and TCRdb retains in-frame clones only, with some absent. The sample holds approximately 61,000 clones, 75% to 90% seen once. Trimming took off 4 bases at V and 8 bases at J, with 12 bases between the two ends. The CDR3 length is 13 residues. Per germline, CDR1 SGHRS and CDR2 YFSETQ. The V and J genes are TRBV5-1 and TRBJ2-2, with D possibly TRBD1 on 6 matching bases. The sequencing sample was made of peripheral blood. The source of this sequence is a human donor in a cohort sampled during active COVID-19. The CDR3: CASSLGQSGELFF. CDR3 bases: TGCGCCAGCAGCCTTGGACAGAGTGGGGAGCTGTTTTTT.